This T cell receptor beta chain stems from a study of neurological immune-mediated disorders. Trimming at V came to 6 bases and at J to 2 bases, leaving 9 bases not matched to a gene. The CDR3 loop spans 15 amino acids. In its sample, this clonotype was seen a few times. In TCRdb, the 5' RACE reads were re-called with MiXCR into one record per CDR3 protein. Of 100,000 or so distinct CDR3 sequences listed, roughly 3.5% are singletons. Sequencing was performed on PBMCs. The clonotype was recovered from a woman in her late teens or twenties with multiple sclerosis. The gene calls are TRBV12-3 or TRBV12-4 and TRBJ2-5; 7 positions match TRBD1. CDR3 sequence: CASSLTPRGQETQYF. As DNA, the CDR3 is TGTGCCAGCAGCTTAACCCCCAGGGGGCAAGAGACCCAGTACTTC.